This T cell receptor beta chain comes out of a study of neurological immune-mediated disorders. The wider study: The roughly 34 multiple sclerosis patients comprised roughly 31 relapsing-remitting and 3 secondary progressive cases. The study's findings and limits: It was HTLV-1-associated myelopathy that showed the most TCR clonal expansion, while multiple sclerosis showed the least, falling below healthy controls. None of the CDR3 amino acid sequences of expanded clones recurred across subjects, suggesting private repertoires in all groups.

TCRdb called the 5' RACE reads again in MiXCR, with one record for every CDR3 protein. The sample contains 55,000 to 70,000 distinct CDR3 sequences, 3.2% of which appear only once. The starting material, 2 million PBMCs stored at -80 C, gave rise to the unsorted libraries. There are many counts of this clonotype. Its antigen is currently unknown. This CDR3 comprises 16 residues. Germline V gene lookup returns CDR1 SGDLS and CDR2 YYNGEE. V was pared by 3 bases and J by 5 bases, with 10 bases of the junction left unmatched. The source is a woman aged 45-65 years with multiple sclerosis. V usage is TRBV9 and J usage is TRBJ2-1; 8 bases agree with TRBD2. The sequenced material came from PBMCs. The CDR3 is CASSGGGLAGHNEQFF. The CDR3 coding sequence is TGTGCCAGCAGCGGGGGGGGGCTAGCGGGCCACAATGAGCAGTTCTTC.